This T cell receptor beta chain was obtained from a study of T cell repertoires in cytomegalovirus infection. Study as a whole: Well-studied HLA-B-restricted epitopes and recently identified HLA-C-restricted epitopes of CMV were both used in the study. Through public TCR beta signatures, both CMV infection and matching HLA type were indicated.

Whole-study results and caveats: Carriers of CMV and the relevant HLA type were discriminated by public TCR beta frequency. Ex vivo, HLA-C-restricted CMV-specific TCR beta clonotypes prevailed over the rest of the response.

Using its own MiXCR run on the reads, TCRdb lists one record per CDR3 protein. The table includes about 830,000 distinct CDR3 sequences, 32% detected once. With respect to this clonotype: What it binds is unknown.

The V and J ends lost 7 bases and 4 bases respectively, with 20 bases between them. CDR3 length equals 16 residues. In germline, CDR1 is MNHNY, CDR2 SVGAGI (reference sequence). The material was cultured CD8+ T cells from PBMCs, obtained from culture after CMV antigen stimulation. This sequence joins TRBV6-6 and TRBJ1-3; no clear D gene. The sequence derives from a human donor in good health (CMV status not recorded). Some clones in this sample may be carry-over from other donors' samples. For the CDR3, the DNA is TGTGCCAGCACCCCGGACGCGAGCGGTGGAGGAAACACCATATATTTT. Translation: CASTPDASGGGNTIYF.